The present T cell receptor beta chain was sequenced within a study of blood T cell repertoires in COVID-19. Turning to the study itself: Samples taken during acute and convalescent COVID-19 were collected in the United States, Italy and Spain. T cells, B-cell-depleted T cells, or PBMCs provided the cDNA or gDNA that served as material.

The germline V gene has CDR1 KGHSH and CDR2 LQKENI. The CDR3 runs to 15 residues. V lost 4 bases to trimming and J lost 1 base, with 12 bases between them. Under the authors' procedure: The authors estimated nucleated cell counts from reference gene primer amplification. Only in-frame clones appear in the TCRdb table, and some are missing; sequencing was by immunoSEQ multiplex PCR. D and trimming come from the DNA, and the V and J calls and clone size come from that table. The data show over 200,000 clones, with around four fifths seen just once and roughly 5% held by the top ten. This clone came up once.

The rearrangement uses TRBV18 and TRBJ2-3, with D possibly being TRBD1 (5 bases). The sequencing input was peripheral blood. This TCR derives from an elderly man with acute or convalescent COVID-19. This chain's CDR3 is CASSRQGGGTDTQYF. CDR3 coding DNA: TGTGCCAGCTCACGCCAGGGTGGGGGCACAGATACGCAGTATTTT.